One T cell receptor (beta chain) is described in this entry. This sample is part of a study of blood T cell repertoires in COVID-19. Background on the study: COVID-19 samples, acute and convalescent, were from the United States, Italy and Spain. PBMCs, B-cell-depleted T cells, or T cells were the source of the cDNA or gDNA that made up the material.

In the source study's methods: By means of reference gene primer amplification, nucleated cell counts were estimated. Assay used: immunoSEQ multiplex PCR; TCRdb lists only in-frame clones, some missing. The DNA was the basis for D and trimming; V, J and clone size are from that table. The profile shows approximately 170,000 clones, around 84% of them singletons. The CDR3 has 12 amino acids. CDR1 is SQVTM and CDR2 is ANQGSEA in the germline V gene. V shed 7 bases and J shed 5 bases, with 14 bases lying between them. The sequencing sample was made of peripheral blood. The rearrangement links TRBV29-1 to TRBJ1-2, with D maybe TRBD1 (6 bases). The clonotype comes from a woman older than 75 with acute or convalescent COVID-19. The CDR3 reads CSGSGQIYGYTF. The CDR3 DNA reads TGCAGCGGAAGCGGACAGATATATGGCTACACCTTC.